Each of the 12 T cell receptor beta chains below was sequenced from the same sample in a study of T cell changes during pregnancy in multiple sclerosis. Clones were read by immunoSEQ multiplex PCR, and TCRdb kept only the in-frame ones, dropping some. The table lists roughly 31,000 clones, more than 90% of them singletons. Source: CD4+ T cells from peripheral blood mononuclear cells, taken in the first trimester of pregnancy. These receptors all come from a female donor with multiple sclerosis, enrolled in a pregnancy study.

V usage is TRBV7-9 and J usage is TRBJ2-5; possible D gene TRBD1, 6 bases. V was clipped by 5 bases and J by 1 base, with 17 bases between them. Per the germline V gene, CDR1 is SEHNR and CDR2 is FQNEAQ (reference sequence). The CDR3 covers 16 residues. The CDR3 is CASSRTTGRPQETQYF. The CDR3 DNA reads as TGTGCCAGCAGCAGAACGACAGGAAGGCCCCAAGAGACCCAGTACTTC.

The genes are TRBV15 and TRBJ2-3; TRBD2 agrees at 7 bases. This CDR3 contains 15 residues. With 1 base clipped from V and 2 bases from J, the junction kept 3 bases outside the gene matches. Germline values: CDR1 LNHNV, CDR2 YYDKDF (reference sequence). CDR3 in DNA: TGTGCCACCAGCAGAGGTGCGGGGGACACAGATACGCAGTATTTT. Translated, it gives CATSRGAGDTDTQYF.

J is TRBJ1-2 and V is TRBV5-1; TRBD1 is a possible D gene (6 bases). The CDR3 has 12 residues. Germline V gene lookup returns CDR1 SGHRS and CDR2 YFSETQ. The V end lost 3 bases, the J end lost 7 bases, and 10 bases lay between the germline ends. Here the CDR3 reads CASSSVRGGYTF. The CDR3 DNA reads TGCGCCAGCAGCTCTGTCAGGGGTGGCTACACCTTC.

The chain employs TRBV5-4 and TRBJ2-2; 12 bases are shared with TRBD2. CDR3 length equals 17 residues. The ends lost 4 bases at V and 5 bases at J; junction bases unmatched: 9. Germline V gives CDR1 SGHNT, CDR2 YYREEE (reference sequence). The CDR3, as DNA: TGTGCCAGCAGCCCCGGACTAGCGGGGATTCCAACCGGGGAGCTGTTTTTT. Protein sequence: CASSPGLAGIPTGELFF.

The chain is built from TRBV10-3 and TRBJ1-4, with 7 bases that match TRBD1. Germline V lookup: CDR1 ENHRY, CDR2 SYGVKD. V trimming: 6 bases; J trimming: 4 bases; junction bases outside the gene matches: 11. The CDR3 runs to 16 residues. CDR3 protein: CAISSDRAKGNEKLFF. CDR3 nucleotides: TGTGCCATCAGCTCTGACAGGGCGAAGGGTAATGAAAAACTGTTTTTT.

CDR3 sequence: CASSLVQGDGYTF. CDR3 sequence (DNA): TGCGCCAGCAGCTTGGTACAGGGCGATGGCTACACCTTC. The V call is TRBV5-1, the J call TRBJ1-2; D possibly corresponds to TRBD1 (6 bases). CDR3 length: 13 residues. Trimming took off 0 bases at V and 6 bases at J, with 9 bases between the two ends. The V gene's germline CDR1 is SGHRS and CDR2 YFSETQ.

V and J are TRBV19 and TRBJ2-2; 7 nucleotides match TRBD1. CDR1 is LNHDA and CDR2 is SQIVND in the germline V gene (reference sequence). This CDR3 region has 14 residues. J lost 1 base, V lost 6 bases, and 2 bases had no gene match. CDR3 nucleotide sequence: TGTGCCAGTAGAAGACAGGGGAACACCGGGGAGCTGTTTTTT. Protein: CASRRQGNTGELFF.

V gene TRBV4-1 combines with J gene TRBJ2-7; 9 nucleotides agree with TRBD1. The CDR3 spans 17 residues. The germline CDR1 and CDR2 sequences are MGHRA and YSYEKL. The V segment lost 4 bases and the J segment 0 bases; nucleotides outside the gene matches: 10. The CDR3 loop is CASSRYHRTGDSYEQYF. The CDR3 DNA reads TGCGCCAGCAGCCGATATCACCGGACAGGGGACTCCTACGAGCAGTACTTC.

The genes are TRBV1 and TRBJ1-2; TRBD1 is taken as the D call from the table, unchecked against the DNA. TRBV1 is a documented pseudogene. This CDR3 region has 18 residues. This chain's CDR3 is CTSSQDGDRSTSNYGYTF. DNA of the CDR3: TGCACCAGCAGCCAAGATGGGGACAGGTCGACCTCTAACTATGGCTACACCTTC.

The chain carries TRBV5-4 and TRBJ2-1; 8 bases agree with TRBD1. V shed 4 bases, J shed 5 bases, and the junction held 8 bases outside the gene matches. Per germline, CDR1 SGHNT and CDR2 YYREEE (reference sequence). This CDR3 is 15 amino acids long. The CDR3 loop reads CASSRQGMGDNEQFF. CDR3 DNA: TGTGCCAGCAGCCGACAGGGGATGGGTGACAATGAGCAGTTCTTC.

CDR3 in DNA: TGCGCCAGCAGCTTGACACAGGGGCTGAGGGAGCAGTACTTC. It translates to CASSLTQGLREQYF. The rearrangement links TRBV5-1 to TRBJ2-7, with 7 bases identical to TRBD1. Germline-derived CDR1 and CDR2 are SGHRS and YFSETQ. The CDR3 extends over 14 amino acids. J gave up 7 bases and V 1 base, and 8 bases lay outside the gene matches.

This rearrangement joins TRBV28 to TRBJ2-7, with 9 bases matching TRBD1. Trimming at V came to 4 bases and at J to 2 bases, leaving 9 bases not matched to a gene. The CDR3 contains 16 residues. CDR1 is MDHEN and CDR2 is SYDVKM in the germline V gene. CDR3 residues: CASSSSGTGLTYEQYF. The CDR3 bases are TGTGCCAGCAGTTCATCCGGGACAGGGTTAACCTACGAGCAGTACTTC.